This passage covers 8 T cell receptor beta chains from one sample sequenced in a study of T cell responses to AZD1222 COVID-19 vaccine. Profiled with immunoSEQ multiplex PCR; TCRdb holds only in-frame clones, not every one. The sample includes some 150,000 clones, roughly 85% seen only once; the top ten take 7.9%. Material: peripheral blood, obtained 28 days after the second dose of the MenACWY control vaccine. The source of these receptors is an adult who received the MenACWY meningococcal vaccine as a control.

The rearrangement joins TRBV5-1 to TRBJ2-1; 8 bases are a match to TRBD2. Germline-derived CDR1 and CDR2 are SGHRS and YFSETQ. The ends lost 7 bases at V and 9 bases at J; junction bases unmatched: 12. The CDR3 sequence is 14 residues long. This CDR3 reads CASGSLAGRGEQFF. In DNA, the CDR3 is TGCGCCAGCGGTTCCTTAGCGGGGAGGGGTGAGCAGTTCTTC.

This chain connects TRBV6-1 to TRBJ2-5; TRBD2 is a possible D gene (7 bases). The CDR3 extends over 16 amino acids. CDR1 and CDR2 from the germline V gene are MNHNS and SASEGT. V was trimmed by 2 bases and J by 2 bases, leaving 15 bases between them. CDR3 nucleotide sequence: TGTGCCAGCAGTGAAATCGGGGGGCGACAACAAGAGACCCAGTACTTC. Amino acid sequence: CASSEIGGRQQETQYF.

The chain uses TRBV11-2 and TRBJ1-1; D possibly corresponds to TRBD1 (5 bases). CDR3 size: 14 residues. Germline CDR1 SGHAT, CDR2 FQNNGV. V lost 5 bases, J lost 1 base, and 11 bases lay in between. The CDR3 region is CASSPGGSNTEAFF. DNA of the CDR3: TGTGCCAGCAGCCCGGGGGGTTCGAACACTGAAGCTTTCTTT.

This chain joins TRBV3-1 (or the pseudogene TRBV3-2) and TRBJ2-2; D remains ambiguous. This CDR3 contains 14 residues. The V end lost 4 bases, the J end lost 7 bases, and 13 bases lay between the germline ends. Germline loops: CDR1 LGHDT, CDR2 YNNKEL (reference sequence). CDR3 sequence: CASSRDLVLGELFF. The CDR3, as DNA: TGTGCCAGCAGCCGAGACTTGGTTCTCGGGGAGCTGTTTTTT.

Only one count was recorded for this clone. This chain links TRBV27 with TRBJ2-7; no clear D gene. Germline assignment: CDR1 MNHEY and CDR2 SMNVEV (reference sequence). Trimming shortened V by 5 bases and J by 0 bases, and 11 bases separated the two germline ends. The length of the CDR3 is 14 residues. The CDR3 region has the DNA TGTGCCAGCAGTCCGAGGAAGAGCTCCTACGAGCAGTACTTC. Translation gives CASSPRKSSYEQYF.

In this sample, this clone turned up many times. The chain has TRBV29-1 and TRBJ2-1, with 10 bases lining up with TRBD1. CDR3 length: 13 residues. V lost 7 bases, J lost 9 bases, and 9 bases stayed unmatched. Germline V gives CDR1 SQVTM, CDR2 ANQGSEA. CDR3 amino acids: CSAGTGEGGEQFF. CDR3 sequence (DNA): TGCAGCGCCGGGACAGGGGAAGGAGGTGAGCAGTTCTTC.

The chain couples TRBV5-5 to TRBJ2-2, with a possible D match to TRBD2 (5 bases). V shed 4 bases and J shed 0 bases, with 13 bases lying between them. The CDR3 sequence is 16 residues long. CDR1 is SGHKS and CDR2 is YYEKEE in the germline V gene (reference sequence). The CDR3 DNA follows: TGTGCCAGCAGCCCCCCGGGGAGTTCGAACACCGGGGAGCTGTTTTTT. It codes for CASSPPGSSNTGELFF.

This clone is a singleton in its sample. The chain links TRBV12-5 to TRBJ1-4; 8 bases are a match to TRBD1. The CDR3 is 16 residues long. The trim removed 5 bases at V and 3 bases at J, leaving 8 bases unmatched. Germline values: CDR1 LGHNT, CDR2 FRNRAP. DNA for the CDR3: TGTGCTAGTGGTCCCTATCAGGGGGCAGCTAATGAAAAACTGTTTTTT. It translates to CASGPYQGAANEKLFF.